This TCR beta chain was recorded in a study of T-cell reconstitution after alpha-beta-depleted transplantation in children. The V gene's germline CDR1 is DFQATT and CDR2 SNEGSKA (reference sequence). Trimming took 3 bases from V and 4 from J, leaving 13 bases between them. The CDR3 has 14 amino acids. Unique molecular identifiers featured in how the TCRbeta library was prepared. TCRdb re-called the PCR reads through MiXCR, storing one row per CDR3 protein. The table shows 190,000 or so distinct CDR3 sequences, with approximately 7% occurring only once. The sample holds many counts of this clonotype. This sample comprised PBMCs from the stem cell graft donor, obtained from the stem cell graft. The V gene is TRBV20-1, the J gene TRBJ2-1; D is undetermined. This TCR derives from a human donor who donated a stem cell graft to a child with Wiskott-Aldrich syndrome. CDR3 in DNA: TGCAGTGCTAGCGAAATGCGGCAATACAATGAGCAGTTCTTC. It codes for CSASEMRQYNEQFF.